This TCR beta chain came from a study of blood T cell dynamics during melanoma immunotherapy. This sample's time point: pre-treatment baseline. In germline, CDR1 is SNHLY, CDR2 FYNNEI. The CDR3 is made up of 16 amino acids. V was clipped by 7 bases and J by 6 bases; unmatched bases: 11. Data came from immunoSEQ multiplex PCR; TCRdb stores just in-frame clones and leaves some out. The data contain approximately 6,800 clones, 84% of them seen just once; the ten biggest clones take up over 15%. The sample in question was blood, obtained from a patient treated with checkpoint blockade. The TCR sequence derives from a human donor with melanoma. This rearrangement joins TRBV2 to TRBJ2-2, with 10 bases lining up with TRBD2. The CDR3 DNA sequence: TGTGCCAGCAATCCAGGGACTAGCGTTGCCTCCGGGGAGCTGTTTTTT. Translation: CASNPGTSVASGELFF.